This record covers a single TCR beta chain. It lacks a known antigen. Per-nucleotide qualities are absent, and no much larger clonotype sits a single base away. TCRbeta CDR3 regions were amplified from genomic DNA by means of the immunoSEQ Assay, a bias-controlled multiplex PCR. Regarding the original processing steps: Nucleated cell counts per sample were estimated from amplification of reference gene primers within the assay. To quantify the absolute abundance of each unique TCRbeta CDR3 rearrangement, sequence reads were collapsed and filtered. For each sample, productive Simpson clonality was calculated as the square root of Simpson's diversity index across productive rearrangements. TCRdb stores this immuneACCESS table with in-frame sequences only. Part of the clones is absent; in the studies checked, under half of the shortfall reflects unresolved V genes, and no reason is known for the rest. The V and J calls and clone size come from that table; D and trimming were worked out from the DNA. For this sample the table gives just over 250,000 clones, of which 87% were detected only once. Clones ranked in the top ten supply less than 3% of the sample.

This record comes from a study of blood T cell repertoires in COVID-19 (dated by TCRdb to about 2020). Regarding the complete study: Samples covering the acute and convalescent phases of COVID-19 were provided by collaborators in the United States, Italy and Spain. Subjects who had been exposed to COVID-19, were actively infected with it, or had recovered from it provided the deeply sampled blood TCRbeta repertoires that made up the dataset. The prospective study material was composed of cDNA or gDNA derived from T cells, B-cell-depleted T cells, or PBMCs. The repertoires were released in a freely available public database meant as a resource for research on the immune response to SARS-CoV-2. HLA class I and class II types, where available, came from metadata supplied by the sample provider rather than from assay-based typing. Nearly every sample came with metadata listing a de-identified subject ID, COVID-19 status, age in years and sex. Samples were obtained from the ongoing ImmuneRACE study (first 160 participants) and from some 1,200 subjects provided by 6 global collaborators. Findings and caveats that apply to the study as a whole: How much clinical and demographic metadata was included differed by source and by participant, and the metadata was provided uncurated.

Whole blood was collected in K2EDTA tubes by collaborating institutions according to the institutions' own protocols. For TCRbeta analysis, collaborators shipped samples as frozen whole blood, isolated PBMCs, or DNA extracted from either of those sample types. CDR1 SGDLS and CDR2 YYNGEE are derived from the germline V gene. Spanning cysteine to phenylalanine, the CDR3 consists of 15 amino acids. This entry keeps only the CDR3 DNA: 45 bases, framed from base 1. Trimming removed 4 bases from V and 0 bases from J; the gene matches leave 3 bases unexplained. This receptor was obtained from a woman aged 50 to 60 with acute or convalescent COVID-19. The V and J segments used are TRBV9 and TRBJ2-5; 10 of the junction bases match TRBD2. Sequenced material: peripheral blood. The nucleotide sequence is given as TGTGCCAGCAGCCCGGGACTAGCGTACCAAGAGACCCAGTACTTC. This codes for CASSPGLAYQETQYF.